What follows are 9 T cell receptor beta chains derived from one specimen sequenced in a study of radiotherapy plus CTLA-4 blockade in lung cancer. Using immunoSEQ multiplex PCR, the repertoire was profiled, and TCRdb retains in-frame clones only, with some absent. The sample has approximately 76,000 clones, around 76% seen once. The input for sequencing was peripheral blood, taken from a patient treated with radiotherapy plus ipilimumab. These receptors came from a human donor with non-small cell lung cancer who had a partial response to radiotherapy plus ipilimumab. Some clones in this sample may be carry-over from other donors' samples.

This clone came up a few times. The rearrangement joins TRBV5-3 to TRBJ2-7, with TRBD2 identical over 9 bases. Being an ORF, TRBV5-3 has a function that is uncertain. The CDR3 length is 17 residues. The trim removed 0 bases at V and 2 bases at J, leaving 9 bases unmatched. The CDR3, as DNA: TGTGCCAGAAGCTTGGCGGCTAGCGGGACCACTACCTACGAGCAGTACTTC. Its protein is CARSLAASGTTTYEQYF.

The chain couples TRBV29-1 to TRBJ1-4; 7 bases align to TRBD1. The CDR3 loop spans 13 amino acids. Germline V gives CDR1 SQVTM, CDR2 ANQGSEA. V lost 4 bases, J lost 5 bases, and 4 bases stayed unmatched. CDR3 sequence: CSVGDRGNEKLFF. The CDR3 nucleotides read TGCAGCGTTGGGGACAGAGGAAATGAAAAACTGTTTTTT.

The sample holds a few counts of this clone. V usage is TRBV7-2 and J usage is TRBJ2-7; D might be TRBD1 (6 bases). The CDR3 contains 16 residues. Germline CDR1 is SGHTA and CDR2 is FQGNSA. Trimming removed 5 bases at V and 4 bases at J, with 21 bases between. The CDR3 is CASSPSYRDTLYEQYF. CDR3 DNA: TGTGCCAGCAGCCCTTCTTACCGGGACACACTATACGAGCAGTACTTC.

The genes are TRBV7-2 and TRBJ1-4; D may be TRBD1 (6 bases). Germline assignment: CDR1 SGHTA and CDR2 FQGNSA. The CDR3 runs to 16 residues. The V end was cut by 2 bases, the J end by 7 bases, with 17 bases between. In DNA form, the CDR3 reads TGTGCCAGCAGCTTAAACCTGGGGGGGGCAAGTGAAAAACTGTTTTTT. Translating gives CASSLNLGGASEKLFF.

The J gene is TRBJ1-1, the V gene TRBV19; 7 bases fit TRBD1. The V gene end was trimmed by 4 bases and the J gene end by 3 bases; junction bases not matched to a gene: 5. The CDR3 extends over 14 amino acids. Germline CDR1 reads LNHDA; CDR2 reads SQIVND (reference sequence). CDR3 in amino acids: CASSRRGQDTEAFF. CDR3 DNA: TGTGCCAGTAGTAGAAGGGGGCAAGACACTGAAGCTTTCTTT.

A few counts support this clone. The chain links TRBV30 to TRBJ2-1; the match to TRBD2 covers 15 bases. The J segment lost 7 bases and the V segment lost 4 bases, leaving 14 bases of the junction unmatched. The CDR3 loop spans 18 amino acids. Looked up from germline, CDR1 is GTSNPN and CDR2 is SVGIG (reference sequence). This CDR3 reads CAWIGRTSGRGVRNEQFF. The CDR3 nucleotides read TGTGCCTGGATCGGGAGGACTAGCGGGAGGGGGGTTAGGAATGAGCAGTTCTTC.

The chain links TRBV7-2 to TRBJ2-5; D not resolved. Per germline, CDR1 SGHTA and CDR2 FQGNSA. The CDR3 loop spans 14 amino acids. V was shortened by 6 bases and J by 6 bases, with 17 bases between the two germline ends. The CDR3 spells CASRTAQTEKTQYF. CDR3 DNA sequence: TGTGCCAGCAGAACGGCCCAAACAGAGAAGACCCAGTACTTC.

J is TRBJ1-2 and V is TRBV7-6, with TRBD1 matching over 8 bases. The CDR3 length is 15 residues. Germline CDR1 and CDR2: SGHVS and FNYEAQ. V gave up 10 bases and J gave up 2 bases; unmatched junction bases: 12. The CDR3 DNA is TGTGCCAAGGACAGGGCCTCGGAGTTGAACTATGGCTACACCTTC. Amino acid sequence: CAKDRASELNYGYTF.

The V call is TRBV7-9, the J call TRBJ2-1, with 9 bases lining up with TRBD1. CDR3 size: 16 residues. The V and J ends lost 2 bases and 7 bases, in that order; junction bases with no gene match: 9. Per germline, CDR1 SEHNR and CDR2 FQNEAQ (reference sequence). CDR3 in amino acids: CASSLLPGTGKNEQFF. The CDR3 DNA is TGTGCCAGCAGCTTATTACCCGGGACAGGGAAAAATGAGCAGTTCTTC.